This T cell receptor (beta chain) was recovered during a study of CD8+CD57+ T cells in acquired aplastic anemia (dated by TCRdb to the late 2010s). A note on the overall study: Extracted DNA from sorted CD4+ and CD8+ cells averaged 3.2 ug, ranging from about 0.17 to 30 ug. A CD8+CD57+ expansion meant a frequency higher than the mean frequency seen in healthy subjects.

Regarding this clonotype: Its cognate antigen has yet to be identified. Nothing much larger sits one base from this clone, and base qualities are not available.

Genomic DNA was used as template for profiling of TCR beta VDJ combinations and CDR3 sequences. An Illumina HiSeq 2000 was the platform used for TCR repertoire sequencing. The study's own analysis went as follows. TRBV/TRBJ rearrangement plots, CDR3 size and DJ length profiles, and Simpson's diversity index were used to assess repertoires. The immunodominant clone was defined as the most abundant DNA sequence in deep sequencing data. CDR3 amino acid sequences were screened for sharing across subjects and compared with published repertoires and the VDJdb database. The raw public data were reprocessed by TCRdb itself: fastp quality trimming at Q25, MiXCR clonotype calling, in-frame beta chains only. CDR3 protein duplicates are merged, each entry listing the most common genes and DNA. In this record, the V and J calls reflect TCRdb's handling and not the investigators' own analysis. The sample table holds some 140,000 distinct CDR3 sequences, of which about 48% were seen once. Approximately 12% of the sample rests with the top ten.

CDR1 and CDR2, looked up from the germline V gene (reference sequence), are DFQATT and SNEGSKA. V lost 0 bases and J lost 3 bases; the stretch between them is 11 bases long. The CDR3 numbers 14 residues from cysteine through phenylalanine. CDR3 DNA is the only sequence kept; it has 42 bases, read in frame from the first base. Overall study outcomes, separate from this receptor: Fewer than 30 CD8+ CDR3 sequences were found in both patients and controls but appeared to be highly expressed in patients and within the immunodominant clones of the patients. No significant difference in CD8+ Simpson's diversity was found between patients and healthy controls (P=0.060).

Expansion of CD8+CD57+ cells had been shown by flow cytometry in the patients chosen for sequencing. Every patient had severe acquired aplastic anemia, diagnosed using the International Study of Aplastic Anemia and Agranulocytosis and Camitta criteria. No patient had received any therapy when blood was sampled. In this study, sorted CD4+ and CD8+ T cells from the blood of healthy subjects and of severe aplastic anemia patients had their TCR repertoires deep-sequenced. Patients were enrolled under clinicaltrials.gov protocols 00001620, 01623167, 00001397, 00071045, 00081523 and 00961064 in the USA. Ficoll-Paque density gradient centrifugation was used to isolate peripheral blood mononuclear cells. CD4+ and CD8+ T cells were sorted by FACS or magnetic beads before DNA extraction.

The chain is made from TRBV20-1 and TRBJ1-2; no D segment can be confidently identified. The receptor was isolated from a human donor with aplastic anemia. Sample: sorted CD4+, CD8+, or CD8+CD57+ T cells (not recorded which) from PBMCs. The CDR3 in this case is CSARDGWEDYGYTF. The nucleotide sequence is TGCAGTGCTAGAGATGGCTGGGAGGACTATGGCTACACCTTC.